One T cell receptor (beta chain) is described in this entry. Antigen: not known. This CDR3 is built from 14 residues. Trimming took 3 bases from V and 2 from J; bases not matched to a gene: 5. Germline V lookup: CDR1 SGDLS, CDR2 YYNGEE. Measured with immunoSEQ multiplex PCR; TCRdb has only the in-frame clones, and not every one. The table includes roughly 15,000 clones, approximately 77% detected once. Unstimulated PBMCs were sorted into CD3+CD4+ and CD3+CD8+ populations. The sample originates from a study of T cell clones after liver transplantation. Study background: Post-transplant blood was tracked for graft-donor-reactive T cell clones identified in a pre-transplant mixed lymphocyte reaction.

Study conclusions and caveats: Migration into the graft, not deletion, may explain lost graft donor-reactive T cells.

This sequence joins TRBV9 and TRBJ2-7; 7 bases agree with TRBD1. The material sequenced was CD8+ T cells from blood, taken approximately 50 months after liver transplant. The TCR was taken from a human patient who received a liver transplant. Some T cells may be the graft donor's. The CDR3 here is CASSGAGGPYEQYF. In nucleotides, the CDR3 is TGTGCCAGCAGCGGAGCAGGGGGACCCTACGAGCAGTACTTC.